One sample yielded the 25 T cell receptor beta chains listed below, sequenced in a study of blood T cell repertoires in COVID-19. Profiled with immunoSEQ multiplex PCR; TCRdb holds only in-frame clones, not every one. The sample has 100,000 or so clones; 85% to 95% are singletons. The sample consisted of peripheral blood. The source is a man between 45 and 60 years old with active COVID-19.

The chain employs TRBV2 and TRBJ2-5; possible D gene TRBD1, 6 bases. This CDR3 is 13 amino acids long. Per germline, CDR1 SNHLY and CDR2 FYNNEI. Trimming pared 7 bases from V and 5 bases from J, leaving 14 bases between. The DNA of the CDR3 is TGTGCCAGCAAATATGTAGGGGGTGAGACCCAGTACTTC. Residues: CASKYVGGETQYF.

The chain uses TRBV2 and TRBJ2-3; a weak D match, TRBD1 (5 bases). Trimming cost V 2 bases and J 7 bases, with 10 bases left between them. Germline V lookup: CDR1 SNHLY, CDR2 FYNNEI. The CDR3 runs to 13 residues. The DNA for the CDR3 is TGTGCCAGCAGTGAAAACAGGCCTTATACGCAGTATTTT. Translation gives CASSENRPYTQYF. The variable domain in full, with the rest retrieved from reference TRBV2 and TRBJ2-3, is EPEVTQTPSHQVTQMGQEVILRCVPISNHLYFYWYRQILGQKVEFLVSFYNNEISEKSEIFDDQFSVERPDGSNFTLKIRSTKLEDSAMYFCASSENRPYTQYFGPGTRLTVL.

The rearrangement links TRBV3-1 (or the pseudogene TRBV3-2) to TRBJ2-3, with D uncertain. Germline V gene sequence: CDR1 LGHDT, CDR2 YNNKEL (reference sequence). The CDR3 runs to 14 residues. The V and J ends lost 2 bases and 0 bases respectively, with 6 bases between them. CDR3 DNA sequence: TGTGCCAGCAGCCAATACTTAAGCACAGATACGCAGTATTTT. Its protein product is CASSQYLSTDTQYF.

CDR3 coding DNA: TGTGCCAGCTCAGGCATGGCCCAGGGGTACGAGCAGTACTTC. It codes for CASSGMAQGYEQYF. The chain combines TRBV18 with TRBJ2-7, with D tentatively TRBD1 (6 bases). CDR3 length: 14 residues. The V gene lost 5 bases and the J gene lost 4 bases, with 15 bases spanning the gap. The germline gives CDR1 KGHSH, CDR2 LQKENI.

The CDR3 DNA reads as TGTGCCAGCAAAGCCTCTGGAGACTACGAGCAGTACTTC. The encoded protein is CASKASGDYEQYF. The V and J genes are TRBV28 and TRBJ2-7; D ambiguous. The V end lost 7 bases, the J end lost 3 bases, and 13 bases lay between the germline ends. CDR3 length: 13 amino acids. CDR1 and CDR2 from the germline V gene are MDHEN and SYDVKM.

This sequence joins TRBV7-2 and TRBJ2-7; D not resolved. Germline V gives CDR1 SGHTA, CDR2 FQGNSA. This CDR3 has 14 amino acids. Trimming stripped 0 bases from V and 3 bases from J, with 9 bases between. The CDR3 nucleotides read TGTGCCAGCAGCTTAGCTGGGCTGGGCTACGAGCAGTACTTC. As protein: CASSLAGLGYEQYF.

This chain joins TRBV5-1 and TRBJ2-1; TRBD2 matches 11 bases. Germline lookup yields CDR1 SGHRS and CDR2 YFSETQ. V shed 4 bases and J 1 base; nucleotides not matched to a gene: 7. The CDR3 consists of 17 residues. Written as DNA, the CDR3 is TGCGCCAGCAGCCAAGCCCTAGCGGGAGGATCCTACAATGAGCAGTTCTTC. This gives the protein CASSQALAGGSYNEQFF.

This sequence joins TRBV5-4 and TRBJ2-5; 9 nucleotides line up with TRBD1. CDR3 length: 14 residues. The V and J ends lost 5 bases and 4 bases, in that order; junction bases with no gene match: 6. Germline V CDR1 and CDR2: SGHNT, YYREEE (reference sequence). CDR3 protein: CASSRTGGGETQYF. The CDR3 DNA reads TGTGCCAGCAGTCGTACAGGGGGCGGAGAGACCCAGTACTTC.

This clone has just a few counts. The V call is TRBV29-1, the J call TRBJ1-1, with D uncertain. V lost 2 bases and J 0 bases, leaving 7 bases between the germline ends. Germline CDR1 is SQVTM and CDR2 is ANQGSEA. This CDR3 has 13 amino acids. Here the CDR3 DNA reads TGCAGCGTTGAAACAATAATGAACACTGAAGCTTTCTTT. Translated: CSVETIMNTEAFF.

The chain uses TRBV7-2 and TRBJ2-2, with a weak D call TRBD2 (6 bases). Germline-derived CDR1 and CDR2 are SGHTA and FQGNSA. The CDR3 length is 16 residues. Trimming stripped 5 bases from V and 0 bases from J, with 13 bases between. The CDR3 DNA reads TGTGCCAGCAGCCCGGTCGGGGGATCGAACACCGGGGAGCTGTTTTTT. Protein: CASSPVGGSNTGELFF.

Only one count was recorded for this clone. The chain couples TRBV5-1 to TRBJ2-5; TRBD2 might be the D (5 bases). Trimming took off 4 bases at V and 3 bases at J, with 13 bases between the two ends. Germline loops: CDR1 SGHRS, CDR2 YFSETQ. This CDR3 contains 14 residues. Here the CDR3 DNA reads TGCGCCAGCAGCCGCCGAAGCGGAGAAGAGACCCAGTACTTC. This sequence encodes CASSRRSGEETQYF.

The rearrangement joins TRBV6-4 to TRBJ2-1, with D possibly matching TRBD2 (5 bases). V lost 3 bases and J lost 7, with 13 bases in between. Germline CDR1 reads MRHNA; CDR2 reads SNTAGT. The CDR3 is made up of 14 amino acids. The CDR3 DNA sequence: TGTGCCAGCAGTGAGAGGGAAGGGAAAAATGAGCAGTTCTTC. Translated, it gives CASSEREGKNEQFF.

J is TRBJ1-4 and V is TRBV6-5; tentative D call: TRBD1 (5 bases). Trimming stripped 6 bases from V and 3 bases from J, with 8 bases between. Germline CDR1 MNHEY, CDR2 SVGAGI. The CDR3 consists of 13 residues. CDR3 amino acids: CASRGGPNEKLFF. The CDR3 DNA is TGTGCCAGCAGGGGGGGACCTAATGAAAAACTGTTTTTT.

This chain connects TRBV5-4 to TRBJ2-2, with D possibly matching TRBD1 (6 bases). The ends were cut back, 2 bases at V and 2 bases at J, with 10 bases in the middle. This CDR3 region has 15 residues. Germline assignment: CDR1 SGHNT and CDR2 YYREEE (reference sequence). This chain's CDR3 is CASSLQQGNTGELFF. As DNA, the CDR3 is TGTGCCAGCAGCTTACAACAGGGCAACACCGGGGAGCTGTTTTTT. Together with reference TRBV5-4 and TRBJ2-2, the CDR3 gives the full variable domain: ETGVTQSPTHLIKTRGQQVTLRCSSQSGHNTVSWYQQALGQGPQFIFQYYREEENGRGNFPPRFSGLQFPNYSSELNVNALELDDSALYLCASSLQQGNTGELFFGEGSRLTVL.

This clone was detected only a few times. The rearrangement links TRBV5-4 to TRBJ2-7, with 8 bases lining up with TRBD2. Germline V lookup: CDR1 SGHNT, CDR2 YYREEE (reference sequence). J lost 4 bases, V lost 4 bases, and 10 bases had no gene match. The CDR3 is made up of 15 amino acids. CDR3 DNA: TGTGCCAGCAGCCAAAGTAGCGGGATAGGGTACGAGCAGTACTTC. Translation: CASSQSSGIGYEQYF.

The gene calls are TRBV2 and TRBJ2-1; tentatively, D is TRBD2 (5 bases). The V gene's germline CDR1 is SNHLY and CDR2 FYNNEI. The germline V and J ends were trimmed by 7 bases and 8 bases, with 18 bases remaining between them. This CDR3 region has 14 residues. The CDR3 DNA reads TGTGCCAGCACCATGGGTCTAGCCGTCGATGAGCAGTTCTTC. Translated, it gives CASTMGLAVDEQFF.

A single count supports this clone. The chain couples TRBV10-3 to TRBJ2-5; D may be TRBD2 (6 bases). The CDR3 is made up of 16 amino acids. CDR1 ENHRY and CDR2 SYGVKD come from the germline V gene. Trimming took off 0 bases at V and 5 bases at J, with 16 bases between the two ends. The CDR3 spells CAISESRTGEPETQYF. CDR3 nucleotides: TGTGCCATCAGTGAGTCGCGGACGGGAGAGCCGGAGACCCAGTACTTC.

The sample holds one count of this clone. J is TRBJ1-5 and V is TRBV7-2; unclear D gene. The V end was cut by 2 bases, the J end by 7 bases, with 12 bases between. The CDR3 spans 14 residues. The V gene's germline CDR1 is SGHTA and CDR2 FQGNSA. The CDR3 spells CASSLSRGWQPQHF. DNA for the CDR3: TGTGCCAGCAGCTTATCCCGGGGATGGCAGCCCCAGCATTTT.

The chain employs TRBV4-2 and TRBJ2-2, with TRBD1 as a possible D gene (5 bases). The CDR3 has 15 residues. Trimming shortened V by 0 bases and J by 4 bases, and 9 bases separated the two germline ends. Germline CDR1 reads LGHNA; CDR2 reads YNFKEQ. The CDR3 nucleotides are TGTGCCAGCAGCCAAGAGGGGCCGTTCACCGGGGAGCTGTTTTTT. This codes for CASSQEGPFTGELFF.

This chain connects TRBV27 to TRBJ2-1, with 13 bases identical to TRBD2. The germline V gene has CDR1 MNHEY and CDR2 SMNVEV (reference sequence). This CDR3 spans 17 amino acids. The V and J ends lost 3 bases and 7 bases, in that order; junction bases with no gene match: 9. This chain's CDR3 is CASSFSTSGRAGNEQFF. The CDR3 DNA is TGTGCCAGCAGTTTCTCAACTAGCGGGAGGGCCGGGAATGAGCAGTTCTTC.

This clone has a single count. The chain carries TRBV18 and TRBJ2-5, with D possibly TRBD2 on 6 matching bases. The CDR3 totals 14 residues. Per germline, CDR1 KGHSH and CDR2 LQKENI. V shed 2 bases and J shed 5 bases, with 12 bases lying between them. The DNA for the CDR3 is TGTGCCAGCTCACCAGGAGGCGGGACCGAGACCCAGTACTTC. Protein product: CASSPGGGTETQYF.

As DNA, the CDR3 is TGTGCCAGCAGTTTTGAACAGGTTCCCTACGAGCAGTACTTC. Amino acids: CASSFEQVPYEQYF. V usage is TRBV28 and J usage is TRBJ2-7, with a tentative D call TRBD1 (5 bases). V lost 3 bases, J lost 2 bases, and 11 bases lay in between. The CDR3 length is 14 residues. The germline V gene encodes CDR1 MDHEN and CDR2 SYDVKM.

The V gene is TRBV30, the J gene TRBJ1-6; D call uncertain. V was cut by 1 base and J by 7 bases, with 11 bases left in between. This CDR3 spans 14 amino acids. Per germline, CDR1 GTSNPN and CDR2 SVGIG (reference sequence). In DNA, the CDR3 is TGTGCCTGGAGTGCGGTAAGGGAGAATTCACCCCTCCACTTT. Its translation: CAWSAVRENSPLHF.

The chain recombines TRBV25-1 with TRBJ1-2, with unresolved D. V was trimmed by 1 base and J by 3 bases, leaving 9 bases between them. CDR3 length: 14 amino acids. Germline CDR1 is MGHDK and CDR2 is SYGVNS. CDR3 sequence reads: CASSESSQDYGYTF. The CDR3 region has the DNA TGTGCCAGCAGTGAATCTTCCCAGGACTATGGCTACACCTTC.

V usage is TRBV28 and J usage is TRBJ1-5; D unclear. Germline V lookup: CDR1 MDHEN, CDR2 SYDVKM. Trimming pared 7 bases from V and 1 base from J, leaving 11 bases between. The CDR3 is 14 amino acids. The DNA for the CDR3 is TGTGCCAGCAACACTAAAAAGAGCAATCAGCCCCAGCATTTT. It specifies CASNTKKSNQPQHF.